The 18 T cell receptor beta chains below were found in one sample sequenced in a study of blood T cell repertoires in COVID-19. Measured with immunoSEQ multiplex PCR; TCRdb has only the in-frame clones, and not every one. This table holds 250,000 to 400,000 clones, approximately 88% found once. The source material was peripheral blood. All receptors derive from a woman in her 30s with COVID-19, enrolled during active disease.

The gene calls are TRBV2 and TRBJ2-2; no reliable D call. This CDR3 has 12 amino acids. The germline V and J ends were trimmed by 3 bases and 5 bases, with 4 bases remaining between them. Germline CDR1 and CDR2: SNHLY and FYNNEI. The CDR3 spells CASSEETGELFF. The CDR3 region has the DNA TGTGCCAGCAGTGAGGAGACCGGGGAGCTGTTTTTT.

The chain is built from TRBV2 and TRBJ1-1; D uncertain. The V and J ends lost 5 bases and 3 bases respectively, with 7 bases between them. This CDR3 comprises 12 residues. Germline V gene sequence: CDR1 SNHLY, CDR2 FYNNEI. Here the CDR3 reads CASSFGDTEAFF. Here the CDR3 DNA reads TGTGCCAGCAGTTTCGGGGACACTGAAGCTTTCTTT.

This clone was counted only a few times. CDR3 amino acids: CASSVADYGYTF. CDR3 bases: TGTGCCAGCAGTGTGGCGGACTATGGCTACACCTTC. V gene TRBV2 combines with J gene TRBJ1-2; no clear D. The ends were cut back, 4 bases at V and 3 bases at J, with 6 bases in the middle. Germline loops: CDR1 SNHLY, CDR2 FYNNEI. The CDR3 spans 12 residues.

The chain recombines TRBV27 with TRBJ2-1; tentatively, D is TRBD1 (6 bases). With 0 bases removed from V and 4 bases from J, the gap between germline ends came to 13 bases. CDR1 MNHEY and CDR2 SMNVEV come from the germline V gene (reference sequence). This CDR3 has 16 amino acids. The CDR3 bases are TGTGCCAGCAGTTTATCGTGGGGCAGGGGTTACAATGAGCAGTTCTTC. Protein: CASSLSWGRGYNEQFF.

The chain recombines TRBV5-1 with TRBJ2-3; 7 nucleotides line up with TRBD1. The CDR3 has 14 residues. From germline, CDR1 is SGHRS and CDR2 YFSETQ. V gave up 5 bases and J gave up 3 bases; unmatched junction bases: 6. DNA for the CDR3: TGCGCCAGCAGAAGTCACAGGGGAACAGATACGCAGTATTTT. Protein product: CASRSHRGTDTQYF.

The V and J genes are TRBV29-1 and TRBJ1-1; D is undetermined. This CDR3 is built from 13 residues. The V end was cut by 5 bases, the J end by 0 bases, with 10 bases between. From germline, CDR1 is SQVTM and CDR2 ANQGSEA. CDR3 sequence: CSVLIQLNTEAFF. As DNA, the CDR3 is TGCAGCGTTTTGATACAGTTGAACACTGAAGCTTTCTTT. Combining the CDR3 with reference TRBV29-1 and TRBJ1-1 gives the whole variable domain SAVISQKPSRDICQRGTSLTIQCQVDSQVTMMFWYRQQPGQSLTLIATANQGSEATYESGFVIDKFPISRPNLTFSTLTVSNMSPEDSSIYLCSVLIQLNTEAFFGQGTRLTVV.

The chain couples TRBV3-1 (or the pseudogene TRBV3-2) to TRBJ1-6; D is perhaps TRBD1 (5 bases). Germline lookup yields CDR1 LGHDT and CDR2 YNNKEL (reference sequence). CDR3 size: 14 residues. V was pared by 1 base and J by 9 bases, with 10 bases between. Here the CDR3 reads CASSQAQGTSPLHF. The CDR3 nucleotides read TGTGCCAGCAGCCAAGCGCAGGGTACTTCACCCCTCCACTTT.

The chain has TRBV28 and TRBJ2-7; 7 positions agree with TRBD1. The germline CDR1 and CDR2 sequences are MDHEN and SYDVKM. There are 12 residues in the CDR3. J was trimmed by 4 bases and V by 6 bases; bases with no gene match: 3. CDR3 region: CASSDRVYEQYV. The CDR3 DNA sequence: TGTGCCAGCAGCGACAGGGTGTACGAGCAGTACGTC.

In its sample, this clone was seen once. The chain combines TRBV18 with TRBJ1-2; D uncertain. Germline loops: CDR1 KGHSH, CDR2 LQKENI. CDR3 length: 13 residues. The V end lost 3 bases, the J end lost 2 bases, and 7 bases lay between the germline ends. In nucleotides, the CDR3 is TGTGCCAGCTCACCGAGTGAGAACTATGGCTACACCTTC. Its translation is CASSPSENYGYTF.

The chain combines TRBV18 with TRBJ1-4; D may be TRBD1 (5 bases). CDR1 is KGHSH and CDR2 is LQKENI in the germline V gene. With 1 base removed from V and 8 bases from J, the gap between germline ends came to 11 bases. The CDR3 loop spans 14 amino acids. CDR3 region: CASSPQGMIEKLFF. CDR3 sequence (DNA): TGTGCCAGCTCACCACAGGGGATGATCGAAAAACTGTTTTTT.

This chain's CDR3 is CASSEMPGDPYEQYV. The CDR3 DNA is TGTGCCAGCAGTGAGATGCCGGGGGACCCCTACGAGCAGTACGTC. The J gene is TRBJ2-7, the V gene TRBV2; D is perhaps TRBD2 (6 bases). The V gene lost 3 bases and the J gene lost 2 bases, with 14 bases spanning the gap. The CDR3 loop spans 15 amino acids. The V gene's germline CDR1 is SNHLY and CDR2 FYNNEI.

This chain connects TRBV4-1 to TRBJ1-1; no clear D gene. CDR3 length equals 16 residues. Per germline, CDR1 MGHRA and CDR2 YSYEKL. The V end was cut by 0 bases, the J end by 1 base, with 12 bases between. DNA for the CDR3: TGCGCCAGCAGCCAAGATAACACGCGAGGGAACACTGAAGCTTTCTTT. Its protein product is CASSQDNTRGNTEAFF.

The rearrangement joins TRBV7-8 to TRBJ2-5; 7 bases match TRBD1. The CDR3 is 16 amino acids. The germline CDR1 and CDR2 sequences are SGHVS and FQNEAQ. Germline trimming cut 1 base from V and 1 base from J; bases unmatched to any gene: 6. The CDR3 spells CASSLVRGPLQETQYF. In DNA form, the CDR3 reads TGTGCCAGCAGCTTAGTTAGGGGGCCCCTCCAAGAGACCCAGTACTTC.

J is TRBJ1-3 and V is TRBV5-5, with D uncertain. Germline CDR1 is SGHKS and CDR2 is YYEKEE (reference sequence). The CDR3 runs 14 residues. V lost 4 bases to trimming and J lost 0 bases, with 8 bases between them. The CDR3 loop reads CASSLMSSGNTIYF. The CDR3, as DNA: TGTGCCAGCAGCCTTATGAGCTCTGGAAACACCATATATTTT.

This clone was observed a handful of times. The CDR3 is CASSFGTSGETQYF. CDR3 coding DNA: TGTGCCAGCAGCTTCGGTACGTCGGGAGAGACCCAGTACTTC. This rearrangement joins TRBV7-9 to TRBJ2-5; D is undetermined. This CDR3 is 14 amino acids long. Germline V lookup: CDR1 SEHNR, CDR2 FQNEAQ (reference sequence). V was pared by 3 bases and J by 4 bases, with 12 bases between.

V is TRBV27 and J is TRBJ2-7, with a possible D match to TRBD2 (7 bases). The CDR3 is made up of 15 amino acids. The V gene's germline CDR1 is MNHEY and CDR2 SMNVEV (reference sequence). The germline V and J ends were trimmed by 4 bases and 2 bases, with 15 bases remaining between them. CDR3 sequence reads: CASSYRGAITYEQYF. DNA for the CDR3: TGTGCCAGCAGTTACCGGGGGGCTATCACCTACGAGCAGTACTTC.

The V gene is TRBV19, the J gene TRBJ1-1; possible D gene TRBD1, 6 bases. The V and J ends lost 7 bases and 1 base respectively, with 10 bases between them. Germline V gene sequence: CDR1 LNHDA, CDR2 SQIVND (reference sequence). The CDR3 consists of 13 residues. CDR3 bases: TGTGCCAGTACCGGACAGACGAACACTGAAGCTTTCTTT. Translation gives CASTGQTNTEAFF.

This chain joins TRBV14 and TRBJ2-1, with D tentatively TRBD2 (5 bases). Germline V CDR1 and CDR2: SGHDN, FVKESK. CDR3 length equals 13 residues. V lost 4 bases to trimming and J lost 4 bases, with 8 bases between them. CDR3 sequence reads: CASSPTRYNEQFF. CDR3 sequence (DNA): TGTGCCAGCAGCCCAACTAGGTACAATGAGCAGTTCTTC.